The rows below give T cell receptor beta chains drawn from one sample of a study of shared clonotypes between healthy human individuals. Sequenced by immunoSEQ multiplex PCR; TCRdb stores in-frame clones only, minus some. The sample yields 300,000 to 400,000 clones, 74% seen once. Sequencing was carried out using memory CD4+ T cells sorted from blood. The receptor set was obtained from a man aged 30 to 45 in good health. The conserved cysteine and the conserved F or W are not part of the CDR3 here.

v_call,cdr3_aa
TRBV28,ASSLLGGGLYEQY
TRBV28,ASSFHKTGGQPQH
TRBV18,ASSPAGRVGSGNTIY
TRBV11-2,ASSGDGHRGGYT
TRBV7-8,ASSLARAGGAGSQF
TRBV6-4,ASSDSTLREQF
TRBV9,ASSVWTGDDGTEAF
TRBV29-1,SVRGGLAGGNLYEQY
TRBV14,ASSQELGRQGMKVCYGYT
TRBV11-2,ASSLGSSPYGYT
TRBV11-2,ASSALHSAEYGYT
TRBV4-2,ASTTRGGGSNTGELF
TRBV15,ATSRDPDNEQF
TRBV7-8,ASSLGGAGAEQY
TRBV27,ASSSLAGENKQY
TRBV6-1,ASSTDRVGSYEQY
TRBV12-5,ASGLVEDRNGYT
TRBV5-4,ASSRNLAGGLLDEQY
TRBV9,ASSAGLALGEQF
TRBV4-1,ASSQGLAATYNEQF
TRBV25-1,ASSGRVQNIQY
TRBV29-1,SVDTGNTNIQY
TRBV10-3,AISGGGGLETQY
TRBV5-6,ASSLASGRTEAF
TRBV6-1,ASSEPETQY
TRBV7-9,ASSFRTGNTGELF
TRBV7-2,ASSFGGSSSYEQY
TRBV5-1,ASSFGSGQGLYEQY
TRBV2,ASRADRGEKLF
TRBV27,ASRAYGRDTGELF
TRBV28,ASSSGTSDLETQY
TRBV18,ASSPIPAGGMQY
TRBV5-4,ASSLGGASGRVDTQY
TRBV11-2,ASSADQFYNEQF
TRBV15,ATRGPANTGELF
TRBV5-1,ASSRTSTGHNEQF
TRBV28,ASSSLSRGLNYGYT
TRBV27,ASSFRTAPYEQY
TRBV5-4,ASSLVGQGMSEKLF
TRBV6-6,ASSIHNEQF
TRBV4-1,ASSQRTENYNEQF
TRBV7-2,ASSLVTGSGNTIY
TRBV5-4,ASSLTSSYEQY
TRBV7-9,ASSATTMNTEAF
TRBV28,ASSSSNLGAGELF
TRBV5-1,ASIGMRDTEAF
TRBV7-2,ASSPGIGLAGVGELF